Listed below are T cell receptor beta chains from one sample, sequenced in a study of CD8 T cells in ankylosing spondylitis. TCRdb re-derived calls from the 5' RACE reads in MiXCR, one entry per CDR3 protein. The repertoire holds 250,000 or so distinct CDR3 sequences, with under 30% as singletons. Specimen: blood, either unsorted or a sorted T cell fraction (not recorded which). The receptors shown here come from a male donor with ankylosing spondylitis or in good health (not recorded which). CDR3s include the opening cysteine and the closing phenylalanine or tryptophan. The D gene is left open where the match is weak. Size values are once, few and many counts, or a class for expanded clones, and some rows have none.

v_gene	d_gene	j_gene	abundance	len	CDR3nt	CDR3aa
TRBV3-1	TRBD2	TRBJ2-5	NA	19	TGTGCCAGCAGCCCACTTGGGACTAGCGGGGGCAACCTTCAAGAGACCCAGTACTTC	CASSPLGTSGGNLQETQYF
TRBV11-2	NA	TRBJ1-3	many	14	TGTGCCAGCAGCTTAATGGGTTCCGGAAACACCATATATTTT	CASSLMGSGNTIYF
TRBV6-1	NA	TRBJ1-1	NA	13	TGTGCCAGCAGTGAGACGGTGAACACTGAAGCTTTCTTT	CASSETVNTEAFF
TRBV25-1	TRBD1	TRBJ2-7	NA	15	TGTGCCAGGACCTCCATTGACAGGGTTTTCTACGAGCAGTACTTC	CARTSIDRVFYEQYF
TRBV10-3	NA	TRBJ2-1	once	17	TGTGCCATCAGTGAGTCAGGACCTCCGAGCTCCTACAATGAGCAGTTCTTC	CAISESGPPSSYNEQFF
TRBV6-1	NA	TRBJ1-2	many	14	TGTGCCAGCAGATTCGGCGGAGCTAACTATGGCTACACCTTC	CASRFGGANYGYTF
TRBV5-1	NA	TRBJ2-7	few	12	TGCGCCAGCAGCTTGTCTCCCTACGAGCAGTACTTC	CASSLSPYEQYF
TRBV18	NA	TRBJ2-1	NA	15	TGTGCCAGCTCACCCTCCCGGGGGTTGGACAATGAGCAGTTCTTC	CASSPSRGLDNEQFF
TRBV7-8	NA	TRBJ2-7	NA	14	TGTGCCAGCAGCTTCGCCGGCCCGAACTACGAGCAGTACTTC	CASSFAGPNYEQYF
TRBV5-1	NA	TRBJ2-1	once	15	TGCGCCAGCAGCTTGGTAGGGGAGAACTACAATGAGCAGTTCTTC	CASSLVGENYNEQFF
TRBV10-1	NA	TRBJ2-7	many	13	TGCGCCAGCAGTCCAGGGCTGACCTACGAGCAGTACTTC	CASSPGLTYEQYF
TRBV29-1	NA	TRBJ2-3	few	15	TGCAGCGTTGGGGGGTCGGGGGCTTCCACAGATACGCAGTATTTT	CSVGGSGASTDTQYF
TRBV20-1	TRBD2	TRBJ2-7	NA	16	TGCAGTGCTTCGACTAGCGGGGGAGTAAGCTCCTACGAGCAGTACTTC	CSASTSGGVSSYEQYF
TRBV6-5	NA	TRBJ1-5	NA	15	TGTGCCAGCAGTTACGAATTTGGGGAGAATCAGCCCCAGCATTTT	CASSYEFGENQPQHF
TRBV11-2	TRBD1	TRBJ1-6	many	16	TGTGCCAGCAGCTCGGAGACAGGGGGCGGGGAGTCACCCCTCCACTTT	CASSSETGGGESPLHF
TRBV20-1	NA	TRBJ2-3	NA	15	TGCAGTGCTAGAATGGGACGGGCTATCACAGATACGCAGTATTTT	CSARMGRAITDTQYF
TRBV29-1	NA	TRBJ2-3	NA	13	TGCAGCGCTCAGAGCAGCGGGACAGATACGCAGTATTTT	CSAQSSGTDTQYF
TRBV11-2	TRBD2	TRBJ2-3	NA	16	TGTGCCAGCAGCTTGTTTCCCCGGGGGGGCACAGATACGCAGTATTTT	CASSLFPRGGTDTQYF
TRBV15	TRBD2	TRBJ2-3	many	14	TGTGCCACCAGCAGGGGGGGGTCCACAGATACGCAGTATTTT	CATSRGGSTDTQYF
TRBV10-3	NA	TRBJ1-3	few	15	TGTGCCATCAGTGAGAGGGCAGGGCCTGGAAACACCATATATTTT	CAISERAGPGNTIYF
TRBV19	NA	TRBJ2-1	few	15	TGTGCCAGTAGTCCGCCCGGGCCCCCTCGGGATGAGCAGTTCTTC	CASSPPGPPRDEQFF
TRBV12-3/TRBV12-4	NA	TRBJ1-1	NA	13	TGTGCCAGCAACCCATGGGTAAACACTGAAGCTTTCTTT	CASNPWVNTEAFF
TRBV6-5	TRBD1	TRBJ1-1	few	15	TGTGCCAGCAGTTACTCGAAACCGGGACAGACTGAAGCTTTCTTT	CASSYSKPGQTEAFF
TRBV5-5	NA	TRBJ2-3	few	15	TGTGCCAGCTCCCCGATCATTGGGGGCACAGATACGCAGTATTTT	CASSPIIGGTDTQYF
TRBV29-1	NA	TRBJ1-1	many	13	TGCAGCGTTGGCGGCAGACTGAACACTGAAGCTTTCTTT	CSVGGRLNTEAFF
TRBV3-1	TRBD2	TRBJ2-3	NA	18	TGTGCCCGCACCCCCGGACTAGCGGGGGACCTTAGCACAGATACGCAGTATTTT	CARTPGLAGDLSTDTQYF
TRBV2	TRBD2	TRBJ2-1	NA	16	TGTGCCAGCGGCCCCCCGCTTAGCGGGTCTTACAATGAGCAGTTCTTC	CASGPPLSGSYNEQFF
TRBV29-1	NA	TRBJ2-5	many	11	TGCAGCACGACCTGGTGGGAGACCCAGTACTTC	CSTTWWETQYF
TRBV7-9	NA	TRBJ2-7	NA	13	TGTGCCAGCAGCTTAGACCAGGCCGGGGAGCAGTACTTC	CASSLDQAGEQYF
TRBV5-1	TRBD1	TRBJ1-2	many	14	TGCGCCAGCAGCTTATCGGGACAGGACTATGGCTACACCTTC	CASSLSGQDYGYTF
TRBV5-1	NA	TRBJ2-3	many	15	TGCGCCAGCAGCGTGACAGTCTTACACACAGATACGCAGTATTTT	CASSVTVLHTDTQYF
TRBV12-3/TRBV12-4	NA	TRBJ2-1	few	13	TGTGCCAGCAGTCCCACCCTCCCCAATGAGCAGTTCTTC	CASSPTLPNEQFF
TRBV20-1	TRBD1	TRBJ2-1	many	14	TGCAGTGCTAGAGAAGGGGACAGGGTGGATGAGCAGTTCTTC	CSAREGDRVDEQFF
TRBV12-3/TRBV12-4	NA	TRBJ2-7	NA	14	TGTGCCAGCACTTCCTGGCCGGGAGCCTACGAGCAGTACTTC	CASTSWPGAYEQYF
TRBV29-1	NA	TRBJ2-3	many	15	TGCAGCGTTGAAGATTTGGGCGGGGACACAGATACGCAGTATTTT	CSVEDLGGDTDTQYF
TRBV11-1	TRBD2	TRBJ2-1	NA	15	TGTGCCAGCAGCCCCCCTAGCGGGGGATACAATGAGCAGTTCTTC	CASSPPSGGYNEQFF
TRBV20-1	NA	TRBJ2-1	few	12	TGCAGTGCTAGAAAGGTCGGCAATGAGCAGTTCTTC	CSARKVGNEQFF
TRBV6-1	TRBD1	TRBJ2-7	few	13	TGTGCCAGCAGAATTACAGGGGCCTACGAGCAGTACTTC	CASRITGAYEQYF
TRBV28	NA	TRBJ2-1	NA	14	TGTGCCAGCAGTACAATACAGGGTTACAATGAGCAGTTCTTC	CASSTIQGYNEQFF
TRBV12-3/TRBV12-4	NA	TRBJ1-5	NA	15	TGTGCCAGCAGACAAGGGGGAGCCGGCAATCAGCCCCAGCATTTT	CASRQGGAGNQPQHF
TRBV20-1	NA	TRBJ2-7	many	13	TGCAGTGCTGAGGGGGAACAGGTCGGCGAGCAGTACTTC	CSAEGEQVGEQYF
TRBV2	TRBD1	TRBJ2-7	NA	14	TGTGCCAGCCTCAGACAGGGTGTAATCAACGAGCAGTACTTC	CASLRQGVINEQYF
TRBV20-1	NA	TRBJ2-3	NA	15	TGCAGCTGGGAGAGTGAGGGTCGGGGCGCAGATACGCAGTATTTT	CSWESEGRGADTQYF
TRBV10-3	TRBD1	TRBJ2-5	NA	13	TGTGCCATCAGTAGCAGGGGGCAAGAGACCCAGTACTTC	CAISSRGQETQYF
TRBV5-1	TRBD1	TRBJ2-7	NA	17	TGCGCCAGCAGCTTGGTCGGACAGGGGGAAAGTTCCTACGAGCAGTACTTC	CASSLVGQGESSYEQYF
TRBV2	NA	TRBJ1-2	NA	13	TGTGCCAGCCTCCCAGGGTTCTACTATGGCTACACCTTC	CASLPGFYYGYTF
TRBV10-3	TRBD1	TRBJ2-1	NA	16	TGTGCCATCAGTCCTGGGACGGGACAGGGGGCTTATGAGCAGTTCTTC	CAISPGTGQGAYEQFF
TRBV29-1	NA	TRBJ2-1	few	10	TGCAGCGTTGATGGTCGTGAGCAGTTCTTC	CSVDGREQFF
TRBV29-1	NA	TRBJ1-4	few	14	TGCAGCGCCGCATCAGGGGTGACTAATGAAAAACTGTTTTTT	CSAASGVTNEKLFF
TRBV20-1	TRBD1	TRBJ1-5	few	12	TGCAGTGCTAGATCGACAGGGGGGCCCCAGCATTTT	CSARSTGGPQHF
TRBV7-2	NA	TRBJ2-3	many	12	TGTGCCAGCAGCTCCGACGGCAATACGCAGTATTTT	CASSSDGNTQYF